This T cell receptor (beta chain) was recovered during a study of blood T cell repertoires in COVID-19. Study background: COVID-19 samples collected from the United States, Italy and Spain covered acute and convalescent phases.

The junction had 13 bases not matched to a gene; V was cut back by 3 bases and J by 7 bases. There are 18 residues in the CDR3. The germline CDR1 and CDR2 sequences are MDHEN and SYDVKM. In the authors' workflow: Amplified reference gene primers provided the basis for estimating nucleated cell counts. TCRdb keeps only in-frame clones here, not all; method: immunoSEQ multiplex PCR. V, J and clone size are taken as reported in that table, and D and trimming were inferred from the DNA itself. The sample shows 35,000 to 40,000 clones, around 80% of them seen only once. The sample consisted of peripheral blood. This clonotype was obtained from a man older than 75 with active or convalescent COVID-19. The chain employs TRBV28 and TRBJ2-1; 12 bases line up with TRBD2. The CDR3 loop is CASSFHGLAGPSGNEQFF. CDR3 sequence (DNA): TGTGCCAGCAGTTTCCACGGACTAGCGGGACCCTCGGGGAATGAGCAGTTCTTC.